This T cell receptor (beta chain) was obtained from a study of early T cells in non-severe SARS-CoV-2 infection (TCRdb year 2021). Context from the whole study: Bulk RNA from unsorted whole blood was used for TCR sequencing, so alpha and beta chains could not be paired. What the work shows at the level of the full study, not this receptor alone: VDJdb matching was skewed toward anti-spike CD8 responses, so virus-specific expansions were likely underestimated and private and CD4 specificities were missed.

Set within a cohort of healthcare workers in London, UK, this nested case-control study involved weekly PCR testing of nasopharyngeal swabs along with blood sampling. Healthcare workers were recruited during the week of the UK lockdown, between 23 and 31 March 2020, and followed weekly for up to about 16 weeks. Library preparation employed 5' RACE. The reads were generated on a NextSeq 500. Unique molecular identifiers were attached to individual cDNA molecules in the TCR library protocol so that sequencing error and PCR bias could be corrected. TCR alpha and beta chains were both sequenced, and the abundances of alpha and beta sequences in each sample were closely correlated with each other. Per the original workflow: Decombinator V4 was used to perform V gene, J gene and CDR3 annotation of TCR sequences. Expanded TCRs were defined as changing significantly between any two time points under a Poisson model with p below 0.0001. TCR abundances were normalised to the total number of TCRs sequenced per sample and were expressed as counts per million. TRAV1-2 paired with TRAJ12, TRAJ20 or TRAJ33 defined MAIT TCRs, while TRAV10 paired with TRAJ18 defined iNKT TCRs. VDJdb, accessed on 1 November 2021, was searched for TCRs annotated for CMV, EBV and SARS-CoV-2, and TCRs annotated for more than one antigen were excluded. TCRdb trimmed public reads at Q25 via fastp, called clones via MiXCR and kept in-frame beta chains. Under each unique CDR3 protein, matching rows form one entry showing the most common genes and DNA. TCRdb, rather than the study authors, made the V and J calls. The sample includes 55,000 to 85,000 distinct CDR3 sequences, with 10% observed a single time. 15% to 17% of the sample comes from the top ten.

This clonotype appeared a few times. Its specific antigen is unknown. Within one base of it there is no much larger clone, and no base qualities were kept. According to the germline V gene, CDR1 reads KGHDR and CDR2 reads SFDVKD. Its CDR3 holds 19 amino acids, cysteine through phenylalanine. Only the CDR3 DNA stays, 57 bases, in frame from base 1. Germline trimming: 3 bases from V, 1 base from J; junction bases outside gene matches: 5. This specimen consisted of whole blood, obtained at baseline. The TCR sequence derives from an adult who was a healthcare worker with PCR-confirmed SARS-CoV-2 infection or an uninfected control (not recorded which). This chain is built from TRBV24-1 and TRBJ2-2, and TRBD2 matches 15 of the central bases. The bases read TGTGCCACCAGTGATCCGGGACTAGCGGGAGGAAGGAACACCGGGGAGCTGTTTTTT. Protein translation: CATSDPGLAGGRNTGELFF.